This paragraph reports one T cell receptor (beta chain). Its antigen is unknown. This sample is part of a study of T cell responses to AZD1222 COVID-19 vaccine. Findings and limits, study-wide: Epitopes outside B.1.351 and B.1.1.7 mutated regions reportedly drew nearly half of spike TCRs. The donors showed a predominance of white British ancestry and of females, with possible underestimation of clonal diversity. An increase in Spike-specific TCR breadth and depth was observed after two AZD1222 doses.

The repertoire was sequenced with immunoSEQ multiplex PCR; TCRdb's copy has only in-frame clones and lacks some. The sample records 200,000 or so clones, approximately 93% being singletons. The CDR3 extends over 15 amino acids. Germline V gene data show CDR1 as SGHDT and CDR2 as YYEEEE. Trimming left V 1 base short and J 6 bases short, with 13 bases between. This specimen was peripheral blood, taken 28 days after the second AZD1222 dose. The sequence was collected from an adult who received the AZD1222 COVID-19 vaccine. The chain recombines TRBV5-6 with TRBJ1-4; possible D gene TRBD1, 6 bases. The CDR3 region is CASSLMGAQYEKLFF. The CDR3 DNA is TGTGCCAGCAGCTTGATGGGGGCGCAGTATGAAAAACTGTTTTTT.